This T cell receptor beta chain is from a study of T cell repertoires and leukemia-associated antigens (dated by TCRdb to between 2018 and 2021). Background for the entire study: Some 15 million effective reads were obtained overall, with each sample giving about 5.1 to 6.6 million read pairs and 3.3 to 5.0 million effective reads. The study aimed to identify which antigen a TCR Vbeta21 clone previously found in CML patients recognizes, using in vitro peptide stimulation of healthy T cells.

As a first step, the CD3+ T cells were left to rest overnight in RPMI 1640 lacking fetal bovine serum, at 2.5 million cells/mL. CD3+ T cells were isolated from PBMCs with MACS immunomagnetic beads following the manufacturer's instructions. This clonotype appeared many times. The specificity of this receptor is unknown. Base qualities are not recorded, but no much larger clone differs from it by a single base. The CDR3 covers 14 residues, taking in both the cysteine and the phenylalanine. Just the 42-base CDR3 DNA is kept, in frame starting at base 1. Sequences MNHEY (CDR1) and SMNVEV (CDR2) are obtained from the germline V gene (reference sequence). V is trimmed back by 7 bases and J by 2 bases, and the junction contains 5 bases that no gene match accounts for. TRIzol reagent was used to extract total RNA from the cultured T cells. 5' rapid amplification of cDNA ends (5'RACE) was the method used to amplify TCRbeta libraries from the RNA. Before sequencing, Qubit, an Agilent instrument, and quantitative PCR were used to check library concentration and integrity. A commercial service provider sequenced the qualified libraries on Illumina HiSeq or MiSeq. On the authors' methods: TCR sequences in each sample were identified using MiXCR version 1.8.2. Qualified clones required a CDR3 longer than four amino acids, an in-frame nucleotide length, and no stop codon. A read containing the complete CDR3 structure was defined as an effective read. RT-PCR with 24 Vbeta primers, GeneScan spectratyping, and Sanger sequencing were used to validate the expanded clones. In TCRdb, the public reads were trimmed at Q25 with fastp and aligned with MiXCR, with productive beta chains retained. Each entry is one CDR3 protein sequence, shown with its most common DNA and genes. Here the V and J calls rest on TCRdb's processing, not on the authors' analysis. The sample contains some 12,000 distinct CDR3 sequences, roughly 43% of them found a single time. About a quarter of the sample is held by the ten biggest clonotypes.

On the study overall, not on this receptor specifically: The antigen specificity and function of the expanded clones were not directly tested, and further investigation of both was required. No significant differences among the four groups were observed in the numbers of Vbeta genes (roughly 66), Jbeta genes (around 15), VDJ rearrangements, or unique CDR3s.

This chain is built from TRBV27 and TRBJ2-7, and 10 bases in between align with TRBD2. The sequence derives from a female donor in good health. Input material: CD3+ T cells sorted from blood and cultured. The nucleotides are TGTGCCAGCACCAATAGCGGGAGGACCTACGAGCAGTACTTC. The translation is CASTNSGRTYEQYF.